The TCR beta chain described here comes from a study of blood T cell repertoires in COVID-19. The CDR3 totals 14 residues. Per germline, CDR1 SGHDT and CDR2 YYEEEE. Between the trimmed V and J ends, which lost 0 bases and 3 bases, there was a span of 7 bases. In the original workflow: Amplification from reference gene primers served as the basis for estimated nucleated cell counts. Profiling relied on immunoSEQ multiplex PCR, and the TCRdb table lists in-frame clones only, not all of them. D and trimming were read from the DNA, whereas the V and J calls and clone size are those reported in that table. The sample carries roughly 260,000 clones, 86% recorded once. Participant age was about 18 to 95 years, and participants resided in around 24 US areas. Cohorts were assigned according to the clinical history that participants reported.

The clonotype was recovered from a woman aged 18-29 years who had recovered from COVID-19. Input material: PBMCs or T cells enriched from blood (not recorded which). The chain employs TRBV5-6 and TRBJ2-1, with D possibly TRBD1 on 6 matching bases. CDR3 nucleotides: TGTGCCAGCAGCTTGGGGGACAACTACAATGAGCAGTTCTTC. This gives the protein CASSLGDNYNEQFF.